The source of this T cell receptor (beta chain) is a study of blood T cell repertoires in COVID-19. Across the whole study: COVID-19 samples, acute and convalescent, were from the United States, Italy and Spain. T cells, B-cell-depleted T cells, or PBMCs provided the cDNA or gDNA that served as material.

V was shortened by 0 bases and J by 7 bases, with 12 bases between the two germline ends. The CDR3 runs to 15 residues. Germline assignment: CDR1 SGHNT and CDR2 YENEEA. Participant ages covered roughly 18 to 89 years across 20 to 25 US areas. The repertoire was sequenced with immunoSEQ multiplex PCR; TCRdb's copy has only in-frame clones and lacks some. This table holds about 140,000 clones, 80% to 90% found once. Sequences were obtained from PBMCs or T cells enriched from blood (not recorded which). The TCR comes from a woman in her forties or fifties with acute COVID-19. The rearrangement uses TRBV11-3 and TRBJ1-4; D unresolved. The DNA for the CDR3 is TGTGCCAGCAGCTTAGATACACAGCCTCCTGAAAAACTGTTTTTT. This encodes CASSLDTQPPEKLFF.